The 6 T cell receptor beta chains presented below share a single source sample, sequenced in a study of blood T cell repertoires in COVID-19. Clones were sequenced by immunoSEQ multiplex PCR, and TCRdb holds only the in-frame ones, with some missing. The sample carries around 310,000 clones, around 90% recorded once. The sample consisted of peripheral blood. All receptors derive from a woman aged 40-49 years with COVID-19, enrolled during active disease.

The rearrangement joins TRBV10-3 to TRBJ1-1; D is unresolved. Germline CDR1 ENHRY, CDR2 SYGVKD. This CDR3 has 14 residues. The V and J ends lost 2 bases and 2 bases respectively, with 9 bases between them. The CDR3 nucleotides are TGTGCCATCAGTGAGATTTTCCTTAACACTGAAGCTTTCTTT. Translation gives CAISEIFLNTEAFF.

The J gene is TRBJ1-1, the V gene TRBV7-2; D remains ambiguous. CDR1 and CDR2 (germline): SGHTA, FQGNSA. Trimming removed 5 bases at V and 0 bases at J, with 16 bases between. The CDR3 spans 16 residues. CDR3 bases: TGTGCCAGCAGCGGACTGGTTACCCCGGTGAACACTGAAGCTTTCTTT. Amino acid sequence: CASSGLVTPVNTEAFF. Supplemented by reference TRBV7-2 and TRBJ1-1, the full variable domain reads GAGVSQSPSNKVTEKGKDVELRCDPISGHTALYWYRQSLGQGLEFLIYFQGNSAPDKSGLPSDRFSAERTGGSVSTLTIQRTQQEDSAVYLCASSGLVTPVNTEAFFGQGTRLTVV.

The gene calls are TRBV14 and TRBJ2-2; 14 nucleotides align to TRBD2. Germline trimming cut 3 bases from V and 4 bases from J; bases unmatched to any gene: 7. This CDR3 is 18 amino acids long. Germline CDR1 is SGHDN and CDR2 is FVKESK. CDR3 bases: TGTGCCAGCAGCCACCTGGGACTAGCGGGAGTAGGCACCGGGGAGCTGTTTTTT. Amino acids: CASSHLGLAGVGTGELFF.

CDR3 in amino acids: CASISTTVRLSYEQYF. The CDR3 DNA sequence: TGTGCCAGCATTTCCACGACCGTCCGACTTTCCTACGAGCAGTACTTC. The chain employs TRBV28 and TRBJ2-7; D remains unclear. Germline V gives CDR1 MDHEN, CDR2 SYDVKM. With 7 bases removed from V and 1 base from J, the gap between germline ends came to 20 bases. This CDR3 has 16 residues.

V is TRBV6-5 and J is TRBJ2-7; the D is unclear. The CDR3 consists of 13 residues. V was pared by 6 bases and J by 0 bases, with 9 bases between. The germline CDR1 and CDR2 sequences are MNHEY and SVGAGI. In nucleotides, the CDR3 is TGTGCCAGCAGAAGCACGGGCTCCTACGAGCAGTACTTC. This codes for CASRSTGSYEQYF.

This clone was seen only a few times. The CDR3 sequence is CASSSDRGTDTQYF. CDR3 in DNA: TGCGCCAGCAGCTCCGACAGGGGCACAGATACGCAGTATTTT. The V call is TRBV5-1, the J call TRBJ2-3; 7 positions agree with TRBD1. Trimming at V came to 3 bases and at J to 1 base, leaving 2 bases not matched to a gene. Germline lookup yields CDR1 SGHRS and CDR2 YFSETQ. The CDR3 has 14 residues.